The 15 T cell receptor beta chains below were found in one sample sequenced in a study of shared clonotypes between healthy human individuals. TCRdb's copy holds only in-frame clones and misses some; the assay was immunoSEQ multiplex PCR. The sample consists of about 980,000 clones, around 80% of them appearing once. The sequencing sample was made of memory CD4+ T cells sorted from blood. This sample's subset: CD45RA-negative fraction. These TCRs come from a man aged 18 to 29 in good health.

This clone was counted once. This chain connects TRBV11-2 to TRBJ2-2; D gene uncertain. This CDR3 comprises 15 residues. The V end lost 2 bases, the J end lost 0 bases, and 7 bases lay between the germline ends. CDR1 is SGHAT and CDR2 is FQNNGV in the germline V gene. The CDR3 DNA reads as TGTGCCAGCAGCTTACGACGGACGAACACCGGGGAGCTGTTTTTT. It encodes CASSLRRTNTGELFF.

CDR3 sequence: CASSFRRPGERSGTDTQYF. The CDR3 bases are TGTGCCAGCAGCTTTAGGCGCCCCGGGGAGAGATCAGGCACAGATACGCAGTATTTT. The J gene is TRBJ2-3, the V gene TRBV7-9; a weak D match, TRBD2 (5 bases). CDR3 size: 19 residues. The germline V and J ends were trimmed by 3 bases and 1 base, with 23 bases remaining between them. Germline V lookup: CDR1 SEHNR, CDR2 FQNEAQ (reference sequence).

The chain combines TRBV6-1 with TRBJ2-3, with TRBD1 matching 8 bases. The CDR3 is 15 amino acids. Germline V CDR1 and CDR2: MNHNS, SASEGT. V shed 6 bases and J 7 bases; nucleotides not matched to a gene: 12. DNA for the CDR3: TGTGCCAGCAGGGAACCGGGACAGGTGGCGAATACGCAGTATTTT. Encoded protein: CASREPGQVANTQYF.

This clone was seen more than once but under ten times. The genes are TRBV16 and TRBJ2-2, with D uncertain. Per germline, CDR1 KGHSY and CDR2 FQNENV. The CDR3 loop spans 15 amino acids. Trimming removed 0 bases at V and 3 bases at J, with 8 bases between. CDR3 bases: TGTGCCAGCAGCCAATCCTCAGGTTACACCGGGGAGCTGTTTTTT. Translating gives CASSQSSGYTGELFF.

V is TRBV28 and J is TRBJ1-6; D is ambiguous. With 1 base removed from V and 10 bases from J, the gap between germline ends came to 17 bases. Germline V gives CDR1 MDHEN, CDR2 SYDVKM. This CDR3 is 16 amino acids long. CDR3 coding DNA: TGTGCCAGCAGTTTATCGGCCAACCAACTAGTCTCACCCCTCCACTTT. It translates to CASSLSANQLVSPLHF.

The count of this clone is one. The chain recombines TRBV20-1 with TRBJ2-7, with D tentatively TRBD2 (5 bases). This CDR3 comprises 11 residues. V was clipped by 6 bases and J by 6 bases, with 12 bases between them. Germline assignment: CDR1 DFQATT and CDR2 SNEGSKA (reference sequence). Here the CDR3 reads CSATSGGEQYF. CDR3 coding DNA: TGCAGTGCGACTTCAGGAGGCGAGCAGTACTTC.

As for this clone: Other DNA sequences in the sample encode the same CDR3. The chain combines TRBV5-1 with TRBJ1-5; 9 nucleotides align to TRBD1. V trimming: 4 bases; J trimming: 1 base; junction bases outside the gene matches: 3. Germline V lookup: CDR1 SGHRS, CDR2 YFSETQ. The CDR3 has 15 residues. CDR3 region: CASSVDRGSNQPQHF. For the CDR3, the DNA is TGCGCCAGCAGCGTTGACAGGGGGAGCAATCAGCCCCAGCATTTT.

Concerning this clone itself: Other DNA sequences in the same sample also yield this CDR3. The genes are TRBV18 and TRBJ2-7; D is ambiguous. Between the trimmed V and J ends, which lost 6 bases and 1 base, there was a span of 4 bases. This CDR3 has 11 amino acids. CDR1 and CDR2 from the germline V gene are KGHSH and LQKENI. For the CDR3, the DNA is TGTGCCAGCTCTTTTTCCTACGAGCAGTACTTC. As protein: CASSFSYEQYF.

This clone was detected once. The CDR3 protein is CASSLDRGPLPYEQYF. The CDR3 DNA sequence: TGTGCCAGCAGCTTAGACAGGGGGCCCCTTCCCTACGAGCAGTACTTC. V and J are TRBV11-2 and TRBJ2-7, with 8 bases matching TRBD1. The ends lost 0 bases at V and 2 bases at J; junction bases unmatched: 6. The CDR3 totals 16 residues. Germline V gene data show CDR1 as SGHAT and CDR2 as FQNNGV.

The chain has TRBV7-9 and TRBJ2-1; 10 bases align to TRBD2. V lost 11 bases and J lost 4; bases outside the gene matches: 5. Per the germline V gene, CDR1 is SEHNR and CDR2 is FQNEAQ (reference sequence). This CDR3 has 13 amino acids. CDR3 DNA: TGTGCCTCAGGGACTAGCGAATACAATGAGCAGTTCTTC. Protein sequence: CASGTSEYNEQFF.

The V call is TRBV29-1, the J call TRBJ1-2; the D is unclear. Trimming took off 2 bases at V and 7 bases at J, with 11 bases between the two ends. The CDR3 is 12 amino acids. Per the germline V gene, CDR1 is SQVTM and CDR2 is ANQGSEA. In DNA, the CDR3 is TGCAGCGTTGAAAGGTCAGGTGGTGGCTACACCTTC. Protein: CSVERSGGGYTF.

This clone was picked up one time. The chain carries TRBV2 and TRBJ2-7; D unclear. This CDR3 contains 14 residues. V was pared by 7 bases and J by 1 base, with 14 bases between. Germline assignment: CDR1 SNHLY and CDR2 FYNNEI. The CDR3 sequence is CASNPESTSYEQYF. The CDR3 nucleotides read TGTGCCAGCAATCCCGAATCCACTTCCTACGAGCAGTACTTC. The full variable domain, in which reference TRBV2 and TRBJ2-7 provide the parts outside the CDR3, is EPEVTQTPSHQVTQMGQEVILRCVPISNHLYFYWYRQILGQKVEFLVSFYNNEISEKSEIFDDQFSVERPDGSNFTLKIRSTKLEDSAMYFCASNPESTSYEQYFGPGTRLTVT.

This clone turned up a few times. This chain uses TRBV18 with TRBJ1-5; no firm D call. The germline V and J ends were trimmed by 4 bases and 0 bases, with 13 bases remaining between them. The CDR3 spans 16 residues. CDR1 KGHSH and CDR2 LQKENI come from the germline V gene. The DNA of the CDR3 is TGTGCCAGCTCACTTGGTACTACGTTTAGCAATCAGCCCCAGCATTTT. It encodes CASSLGTTFSNQPQHF.

The chain combines TRBV2 with TRBJ1-1, with TRBD1 matching 10 bases. Germline V gene lookup returns CDR1 SNHLY and CDR2 FYNNEI. The CDR3 runs to 15 residues. V was pared by 6 bases and J by 7 bases, with 11 bases of the junction left unmatched. The CDR3: CASRETGGMVSEAFF. The CDR3 region has the DNA TGTGCCAGCAGAGAGACAGGGGGCATGGTGAGTGAAGCTTTCTTT.

This clone was observed a handful of times. The genes are TRBV25-1 and TRBJ1-6; D may be TRBD1 (6 bases). The CDR3 covers 13 residues. Per the germline V gene, CDR1 is MGHDK and CDR2 is SYGVNS. V was clipped by 2 bases and J by 10 bases, with 9 bases between them. The CDR3 sequence is CASSEQGRSPLHF. In nucleotides, the CDR3 is TGTGCCAGCAGTGAACAGGGGCGGTCACCCCTCCACTTT.